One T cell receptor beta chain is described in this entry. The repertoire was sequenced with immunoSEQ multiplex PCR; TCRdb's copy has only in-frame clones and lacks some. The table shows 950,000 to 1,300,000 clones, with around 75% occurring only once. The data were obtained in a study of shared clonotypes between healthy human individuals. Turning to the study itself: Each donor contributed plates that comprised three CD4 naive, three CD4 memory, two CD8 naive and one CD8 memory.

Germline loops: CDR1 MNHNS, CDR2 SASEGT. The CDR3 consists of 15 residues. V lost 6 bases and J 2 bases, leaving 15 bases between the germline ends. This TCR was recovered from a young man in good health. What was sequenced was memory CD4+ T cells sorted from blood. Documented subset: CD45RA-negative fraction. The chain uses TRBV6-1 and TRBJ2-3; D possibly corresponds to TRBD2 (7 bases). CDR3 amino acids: CASSYREGNTDTQYF. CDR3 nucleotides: TGTGCCAGCAGCTACAGGGAGGGGAACACAGATACGCAGTATTTT.